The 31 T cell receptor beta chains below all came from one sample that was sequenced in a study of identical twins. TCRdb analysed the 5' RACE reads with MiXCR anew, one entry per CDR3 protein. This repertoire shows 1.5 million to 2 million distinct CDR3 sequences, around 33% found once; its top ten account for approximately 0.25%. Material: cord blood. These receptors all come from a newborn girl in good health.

The CDR3 reads CASSISRAAKNIQYF. Here the CDR3 DNA reads TGTGCCAGTAGTATATCGCGGGCGGCCAAAAACATTCAGTACTTC. V gene TRBV19 combines with J gene TRBJ2-4; TRBD2 might be the D (5 bases). This CDR3 is built from 15 residues. Germline loops: CDR1 LNHDA, CDR2 SQIVND (reference sequence). Trimming cost V 2 bases and J 1 base, with 9 bases left between them.

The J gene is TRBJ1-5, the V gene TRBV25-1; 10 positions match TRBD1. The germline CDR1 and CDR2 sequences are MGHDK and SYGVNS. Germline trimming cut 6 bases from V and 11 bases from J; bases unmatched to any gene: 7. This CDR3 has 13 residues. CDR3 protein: CASSWTGGGTQHF. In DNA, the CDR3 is TGTGCCAGCAGCTGGACAGGGGGAGGGACCCAGCATTTT.

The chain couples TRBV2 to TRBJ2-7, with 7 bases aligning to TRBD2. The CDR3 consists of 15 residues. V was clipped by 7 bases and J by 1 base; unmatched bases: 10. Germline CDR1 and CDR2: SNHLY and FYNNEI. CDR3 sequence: CASKTLAGLSYEQYF. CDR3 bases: TGTGCCAGCAAGACGTTAGCGGGTCTTTCCTACGAGCAGTACTTC.

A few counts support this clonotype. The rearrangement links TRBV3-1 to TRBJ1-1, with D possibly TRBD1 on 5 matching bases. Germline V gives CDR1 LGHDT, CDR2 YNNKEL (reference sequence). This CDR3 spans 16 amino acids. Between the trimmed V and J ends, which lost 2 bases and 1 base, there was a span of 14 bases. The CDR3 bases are TGTGCCAGCAGCCAATCCTGGGGCACAGGGAACACTGAAGCTTTCTTT. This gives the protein CASSQSWGTGNTEAFF.

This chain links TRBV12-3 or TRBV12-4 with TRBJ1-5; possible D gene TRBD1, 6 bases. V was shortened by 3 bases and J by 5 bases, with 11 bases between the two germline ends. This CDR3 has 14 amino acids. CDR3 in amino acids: CASSFRDTYQPQHF. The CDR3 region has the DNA TGTGCCAGCAGTTTCAGGGACACTTATCAGCCCCAGCATTTT.

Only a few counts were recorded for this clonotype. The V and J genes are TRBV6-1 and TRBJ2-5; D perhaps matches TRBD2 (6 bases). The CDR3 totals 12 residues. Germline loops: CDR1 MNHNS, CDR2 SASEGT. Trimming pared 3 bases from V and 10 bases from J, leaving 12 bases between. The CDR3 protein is CASSDPRRDQYF. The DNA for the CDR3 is TGTGCCAGCAGTGATCCGAGGAGGGACCAGTACTTC.

The CDR3 DNA sequence: TGTGCCAGCAGTCCCACTCACAGGGACCAAGAGACCCAGTACTTC. Protein product: CASSPTHRDQETQYF. This sequence joins TRBV27 and TRBJ2-5, with D tentatively TRBD1 (6 bases). The CDR3 loop spans 15 amino acids. CDR1 is MNHEY and CDR2 is SMNVEV in the germline V gene (reference sequence). The V end was cut by 5 bases, the J end by 0 bases, with 13 bases between.

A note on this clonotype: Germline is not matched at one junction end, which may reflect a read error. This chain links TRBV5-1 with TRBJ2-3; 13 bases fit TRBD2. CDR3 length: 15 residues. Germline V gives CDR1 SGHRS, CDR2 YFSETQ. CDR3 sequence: CASSGGLAGSDAQYF. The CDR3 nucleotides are TGCGCCAGCAGCGGGGGACTAGCGGGATCAGATGCGCAGTATTTT.

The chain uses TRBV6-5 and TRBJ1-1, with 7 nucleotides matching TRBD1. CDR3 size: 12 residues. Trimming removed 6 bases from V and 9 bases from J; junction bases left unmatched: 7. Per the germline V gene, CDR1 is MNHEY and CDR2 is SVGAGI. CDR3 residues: CASRHTTGKAFF. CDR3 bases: TGTGCCAGCAGGCACACGACAGGGAAAGCTTTCTTT.

This chain's CDR3 is CASSWDWIGSSTDTQYF. The CDR3 DNA reads as TGTGCCAGCAGTTGGGATTGGATTGGGTCTAGCACAGATACGCAGTATTTT. V gene TRBV2 combines with J gene TRBJ2-3; D not certain. Germline CDR1 SNHLY, CDR2 FYNNEI. V was cut by 5 bases and J by 0 bases, with 18 bases left in between. There are 17 residues in the CDR3.

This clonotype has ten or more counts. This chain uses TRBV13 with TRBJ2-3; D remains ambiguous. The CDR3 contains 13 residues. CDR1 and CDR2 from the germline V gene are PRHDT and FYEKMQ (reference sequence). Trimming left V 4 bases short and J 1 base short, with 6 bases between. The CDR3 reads CASSSLRTDTQYF. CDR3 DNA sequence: TGTGCCAGCAGCTCCCTACGCACAGATACGCAGTATTTT.

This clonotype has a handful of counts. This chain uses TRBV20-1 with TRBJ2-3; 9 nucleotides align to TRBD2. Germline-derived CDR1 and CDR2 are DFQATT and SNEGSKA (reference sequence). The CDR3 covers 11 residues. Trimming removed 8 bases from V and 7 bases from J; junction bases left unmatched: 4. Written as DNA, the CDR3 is TGCAGTCATACTAGCGGGTATACGCAGTATTTT. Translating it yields CSHTSGYTQYF.

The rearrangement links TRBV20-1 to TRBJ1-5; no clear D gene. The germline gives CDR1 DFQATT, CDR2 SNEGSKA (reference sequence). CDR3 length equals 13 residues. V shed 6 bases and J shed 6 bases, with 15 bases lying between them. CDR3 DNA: TGCAGTGCGGCTGCTAGACGGGCTCAGCCCCAGCATTTT. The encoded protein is CSAAARRAQPQHF.

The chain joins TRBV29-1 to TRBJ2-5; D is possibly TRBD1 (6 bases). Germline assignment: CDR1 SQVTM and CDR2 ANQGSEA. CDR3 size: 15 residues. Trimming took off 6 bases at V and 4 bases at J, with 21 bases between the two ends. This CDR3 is CSVNSARGRRETQYF. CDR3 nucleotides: TGCAGCGTGAACAGCGCCAGGGGACGGAGAGAGACCCAGTACTTC.

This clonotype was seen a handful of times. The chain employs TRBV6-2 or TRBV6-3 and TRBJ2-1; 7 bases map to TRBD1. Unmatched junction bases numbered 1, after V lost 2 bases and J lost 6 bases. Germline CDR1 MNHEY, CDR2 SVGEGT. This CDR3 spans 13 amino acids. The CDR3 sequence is CASSYTGANEQFF. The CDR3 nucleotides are TGTGCCAGCAGTTACACAGGGGCCAATGAGCAGTTCTTC.

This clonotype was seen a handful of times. This CDR3 reads CASSKVGQTFQNIQYF. In DNA form, the CDR3 reads TGTGCCAGCAGCAAGGTTGGACAGACCTTTCAGAACATTCAGTACTTC. The chain has TRBV7-9 and TRBJ2-4; possibly TRBD1 for D (6 bases). The CDR3 is made up of 16 amino acids. V lost 5 bases to trimming and J lost 7 bases, with 21 bases between them. Germline V gives CDR1 SEHNR, CDR2 FQNEAQ (reference sequence).

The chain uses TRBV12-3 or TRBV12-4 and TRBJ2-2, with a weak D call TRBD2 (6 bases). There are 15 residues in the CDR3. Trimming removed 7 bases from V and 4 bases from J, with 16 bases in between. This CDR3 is CASTLRRVSTGELFF. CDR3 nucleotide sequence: TGTGCCAGCACCCTAAGGAGGGTTAGCACCGGGGAGCTGTTTTTT.

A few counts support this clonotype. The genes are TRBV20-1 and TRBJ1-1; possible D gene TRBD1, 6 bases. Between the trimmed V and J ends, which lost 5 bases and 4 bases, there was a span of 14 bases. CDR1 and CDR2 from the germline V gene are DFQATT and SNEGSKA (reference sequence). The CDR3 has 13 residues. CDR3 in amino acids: CSAPRGPRTEAFF. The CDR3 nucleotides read TGCAGTGCTCCGCGGGGGCCGCGCACTGAAGCTTTCTTT.

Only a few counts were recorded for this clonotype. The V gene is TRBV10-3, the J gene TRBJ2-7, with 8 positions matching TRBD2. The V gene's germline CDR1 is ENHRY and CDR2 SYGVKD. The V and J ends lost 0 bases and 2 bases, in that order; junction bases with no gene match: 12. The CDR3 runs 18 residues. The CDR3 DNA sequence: TGTGCCATCAGTGAGTCTTTTTTAGGGCGGACTAGCCCCTACGAGCAGTACTTC. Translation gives CAISESFLGRTSPYEQYF.

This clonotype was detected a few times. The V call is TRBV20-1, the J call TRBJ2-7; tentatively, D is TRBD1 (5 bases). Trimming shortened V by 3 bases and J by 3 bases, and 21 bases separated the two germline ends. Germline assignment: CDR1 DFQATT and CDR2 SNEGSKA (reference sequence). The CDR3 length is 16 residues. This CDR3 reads CSASDLQLRGYYEQYF. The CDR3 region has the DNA TGCAGTGCTAGCGACCTTCAACTTAGGGGTTACTACGAGCAGTACTTC.

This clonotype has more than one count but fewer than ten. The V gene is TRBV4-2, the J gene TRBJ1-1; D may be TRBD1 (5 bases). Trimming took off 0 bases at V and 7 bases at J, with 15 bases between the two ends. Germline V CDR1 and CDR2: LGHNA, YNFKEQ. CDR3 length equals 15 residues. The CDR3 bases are TGTGCCAGCAGCCAAGATCGGCGGGGGTCCGATGAAGCTTTCTTT. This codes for CASSQDRRGSDEAFF.

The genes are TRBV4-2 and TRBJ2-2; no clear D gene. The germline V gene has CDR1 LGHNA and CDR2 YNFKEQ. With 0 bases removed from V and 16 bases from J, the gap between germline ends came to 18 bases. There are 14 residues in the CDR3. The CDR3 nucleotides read TGTGCCAGCAGCCAAGAAGTAGGCAGCTCCCGGCGGTTTTTT. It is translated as CASSQEVGSSRRFF.

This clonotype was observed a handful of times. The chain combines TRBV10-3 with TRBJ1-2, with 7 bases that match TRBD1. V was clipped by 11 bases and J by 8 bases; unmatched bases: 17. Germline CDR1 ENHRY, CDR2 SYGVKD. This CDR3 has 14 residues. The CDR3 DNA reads TGTGCCTCCCGGGAGCAGGGGGTAACTATGGGCTACACCTTC. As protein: CASREQGVTMGYTF.

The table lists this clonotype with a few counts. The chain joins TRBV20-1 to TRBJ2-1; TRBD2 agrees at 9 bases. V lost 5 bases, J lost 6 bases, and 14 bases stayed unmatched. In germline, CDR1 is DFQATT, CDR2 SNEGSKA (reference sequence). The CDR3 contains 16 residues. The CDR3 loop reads CSAPDFKREDRNEQFF. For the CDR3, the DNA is TGCAGTGCTCCAGATTTTAAGCGGGAGGATCGCAATGAGCAGTTCTTC.

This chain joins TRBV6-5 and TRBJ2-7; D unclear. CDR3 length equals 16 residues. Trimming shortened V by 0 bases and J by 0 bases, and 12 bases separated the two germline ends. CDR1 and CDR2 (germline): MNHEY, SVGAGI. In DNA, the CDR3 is TGTGCCAGCAGTTACTCTTCGGCTCTAACCTCCTACGAGCAGTACTTC. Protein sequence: CASSYSSALTSYEQYF.

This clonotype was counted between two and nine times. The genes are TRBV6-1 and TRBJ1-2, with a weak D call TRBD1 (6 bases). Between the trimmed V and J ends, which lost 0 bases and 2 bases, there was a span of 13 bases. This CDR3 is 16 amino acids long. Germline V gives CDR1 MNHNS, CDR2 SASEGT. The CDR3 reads CASSEALLGANYGYTF. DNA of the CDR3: TGTGCCAGCAGTGAAGCCCTTTTGGGGGCAAACTATGGCTACACCTTC.

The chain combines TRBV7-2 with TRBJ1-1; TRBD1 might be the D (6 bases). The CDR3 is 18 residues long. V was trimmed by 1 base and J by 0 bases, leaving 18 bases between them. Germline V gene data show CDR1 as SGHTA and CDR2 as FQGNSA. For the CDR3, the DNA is TGTGCCAGCAGCTTAGTAGGGGGGCGGTTAAGGATGAACACTGAAGCTTTCTTT. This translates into CASSLVGGRLRMNTEAFF.

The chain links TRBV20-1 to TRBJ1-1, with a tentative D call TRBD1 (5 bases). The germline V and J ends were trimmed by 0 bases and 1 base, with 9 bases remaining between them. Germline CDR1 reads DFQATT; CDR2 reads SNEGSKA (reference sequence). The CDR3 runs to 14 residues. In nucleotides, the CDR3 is TGCAGTGCTAGAGAGCTAGACAGGAACACTGAAGCTTTCTTT. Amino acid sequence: CSARELDRNTEAFF.

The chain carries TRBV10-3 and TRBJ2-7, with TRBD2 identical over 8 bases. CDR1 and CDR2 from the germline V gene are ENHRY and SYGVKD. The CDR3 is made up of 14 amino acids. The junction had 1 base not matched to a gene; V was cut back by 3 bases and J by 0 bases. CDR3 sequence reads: CAISDSGNSYEQYF. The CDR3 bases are TGTGCCATCAGTGATAGCGGGAACTCCTACGAGCAGTACTTC.

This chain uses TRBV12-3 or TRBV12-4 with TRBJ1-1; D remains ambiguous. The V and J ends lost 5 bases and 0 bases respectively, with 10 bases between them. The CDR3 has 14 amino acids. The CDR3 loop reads CASSPDGMNTEAFF. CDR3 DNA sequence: TGTGCCAGCAGTCCGGACGGGATGAACACTGAAGCTTTCTTT.

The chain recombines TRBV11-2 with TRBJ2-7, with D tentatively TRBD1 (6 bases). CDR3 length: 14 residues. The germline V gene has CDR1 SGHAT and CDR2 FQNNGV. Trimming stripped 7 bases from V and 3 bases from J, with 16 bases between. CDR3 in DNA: TGTGCCAGCACCTGGACAACAGGGAACTACGAGCAGTACTTC. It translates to CASTWTTGNYEQYF.